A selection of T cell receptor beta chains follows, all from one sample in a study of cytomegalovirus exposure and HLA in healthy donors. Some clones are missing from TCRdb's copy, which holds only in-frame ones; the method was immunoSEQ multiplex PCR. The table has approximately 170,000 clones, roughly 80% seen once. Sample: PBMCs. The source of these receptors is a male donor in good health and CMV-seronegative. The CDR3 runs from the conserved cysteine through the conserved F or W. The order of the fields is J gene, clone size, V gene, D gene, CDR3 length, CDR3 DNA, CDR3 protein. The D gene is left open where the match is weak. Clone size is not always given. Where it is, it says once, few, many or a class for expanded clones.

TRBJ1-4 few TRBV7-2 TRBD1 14 TGTGCCAGCAGCTTAGGACAGGGAAGGGAAAAACTGTTTTTT CASSLGQGREKLFF
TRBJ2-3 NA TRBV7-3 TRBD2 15 TGTGCCAGCAGGATAGCGGGGACTAGCACAGATACGCAGTATTTT CASRIAGTSTDTQYF
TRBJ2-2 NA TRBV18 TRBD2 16 TGTGCCAGCTCACCGACTAGCGGGGCGAACACCGGGGAGCTGTTTTTT CASSPTSGANTGELFF
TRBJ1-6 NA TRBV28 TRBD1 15 TGTGCCAGCAGTTCCCAGACAGGGGGTGAGTCACCCCTCCACTTT CASSSQTGGESPLHF
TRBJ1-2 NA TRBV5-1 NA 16 TGCGCCAGCAGCTTGCCCGGGGGGGTAGCGCAAGATGGCTACACCTTC CASSLPGGVAQDGYTF
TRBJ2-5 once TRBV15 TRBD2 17 TGTGCCACCAGCAGAGATTACCTAGCGGGAGGTAGGGAGACCCAGTACTTC CATSRDYLAGGRETQYF
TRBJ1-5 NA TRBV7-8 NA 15 TGTGCCAGCAGCGCGGGCCGCCTGGTGGATCAGCCCCAGCATTTT CASSAGRLVDQPQHF
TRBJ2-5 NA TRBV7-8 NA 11 TGTGCCAGCAGCCCTAGGGAGACCCAGTACTTC CASSPRETQYF
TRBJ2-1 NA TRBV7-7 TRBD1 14 TGTGCCAGCAGCTTAGAACAGGGGGACAATGAGCAGTTCTTC CASSLEQGDNEQFF
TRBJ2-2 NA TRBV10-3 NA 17 TGTGCCATCAGTGAGGGGTCTACAGGGTTGAACACCGGGGAGCTGTTTTTT CAISEGSTGLNTGELFF
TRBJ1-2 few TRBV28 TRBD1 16 TGTGCCAGCAGTTTGCTCGGGACAGGGGGTTTTTATGGCTACACCTTC CASSLLGTGGFYGYTF
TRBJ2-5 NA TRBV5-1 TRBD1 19 TGCGCCAGCAGCTCCCAACTTTTGTGGACAGGGGGCCAACAAGAGACCCAGTACTTC CASSSQLLWTGGQQETQYF
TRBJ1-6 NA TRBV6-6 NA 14 TGTGCCAGCAGCTCCGGGACACTTAATTCACCCCTCCACTTT CASSSGTLNSPLHF
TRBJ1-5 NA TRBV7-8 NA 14 TGTGCCAGCAGCTTGGGGCAGAGCAATCAGCCCCAGCATTTT CASSLGQSNQPQHF
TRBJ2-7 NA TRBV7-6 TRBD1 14 TGTGCCAGCAGCTTAGAGACAGGGTTGGACGAGCAGTACTTC CASSLETGLDEQYF
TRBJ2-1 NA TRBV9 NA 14 TGTGCCAGCAGCGTAGTACAGGTTGGAGATGAGCAGTTCTTC CASSVVQVGDEQFF
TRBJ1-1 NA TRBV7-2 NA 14 TGTGCCAGCAGCTTAAGCCGGGATAACACTGAAGCTTTCTTT CASSLSRDNTEAFF
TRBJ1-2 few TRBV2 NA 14 TGTGCCAGCAGTCTAGGAGGGGTTACCTATGGCTACACCTTC CASSLGGVTYGYTF
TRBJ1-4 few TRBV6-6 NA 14 TGTGCCAGCAGTTACAGGGGCACTAATGAAAAACTGTTTTTT CASSYRGTNEKLFF
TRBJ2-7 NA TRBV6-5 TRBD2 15 TGTGCCAGCAGGCAGCTAGCGGGAGCAACCTACGAGCAGTACTTC CASRQLAGATYEQYF
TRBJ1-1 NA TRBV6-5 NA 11 TGTGCCAGCAGTCGGAACACTGAAGCTTTCTTT CASSRNTEAFF
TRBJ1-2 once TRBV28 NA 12 TGTGCCAGCAGTTCCGACTTCTATGGCTACACCTTC CASSSDFYGYTF
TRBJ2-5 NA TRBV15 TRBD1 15 TGTGCCACCAGCGGTGTTGGACAGGGGCAAGAGACCCAGTACTTC CATSGVGQGQETQYF
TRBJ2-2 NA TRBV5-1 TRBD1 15 TGCGCCAGCAGCTTCCGACAGGGGGCGCACGGGGAGCTGTTTTTT CASSFRQGAHGELFF
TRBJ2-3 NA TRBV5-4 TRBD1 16 TGTGCCAGCAGTCCGACAGGGGGATTGGGCACAGATACGCAGTATTTT CASSPTGGLGTDTQYF
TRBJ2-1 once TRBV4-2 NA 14 TGTGCCAGCAGCCAAGATATCCGAGACAATGAGCAGTTCTTC CASSQDIRDNEQFF
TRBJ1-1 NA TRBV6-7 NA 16 TGTGCCAGCACCAAACCGGACACCCGAATGAACACTGAAGCTTTCTTT CASTKPDTRMNTEAFF
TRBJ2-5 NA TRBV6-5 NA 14 TGTGCCAGCAGTTACTCTGGGGGGCAAGAGACCCAGTACTTC CASSYSGGQETQYF
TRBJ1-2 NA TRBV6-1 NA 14 TGTGCCAGCAGTGAAATCGGGACAAGAGAGGGCTACACCTTC CASSEIGTREGYTF
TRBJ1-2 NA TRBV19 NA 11 TGTGCCAGTTCCGGGGGCTATGGCTACACCTTC CASSGGYGYTF
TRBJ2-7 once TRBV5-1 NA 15 TGCGCCAGCAGCCGTGTCGCGGGGTCCCCGGGCGAGCAGTACTTC CASSRVAGSPGEQYF
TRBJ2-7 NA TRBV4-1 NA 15 TGCGCCAGCAGCCAAGATCAGGGGGGATTCTACGAGCAGTACTTC CASSQDQGGFYEQYF
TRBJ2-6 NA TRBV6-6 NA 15 TGTGCCAGCAGTTACCCGTTCTCTGGGGCCAACGTCCTGACTTTC CASSYPFSGANVLTF
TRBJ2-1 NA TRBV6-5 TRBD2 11 TGTGCCAGCAGTCGGGAGGACGAGCAGTTCTTC CASSREDEQFF
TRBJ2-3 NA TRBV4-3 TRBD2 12 TGCGCTTCTAGCGGGGGCACAGATACGCAGTATTTT CASSGGTDTQYF
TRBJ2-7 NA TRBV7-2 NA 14 TGTGCCAGCAGCCCCGGACTGCTGGCCTACGAGCAGTACTTC CASSPGLLAYEQYF
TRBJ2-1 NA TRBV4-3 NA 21 TGCGCCAGCAGCCAAGATCCCTCTGGAGGGTCATGGGGGGTTTCCTACAATGAGCAGTTCTTC CASSQDPSGGSWGVSYNEQFF
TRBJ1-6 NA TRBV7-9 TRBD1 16 TGTGCCAGCAGCTTAGGGACAGGGACCTATAATTCACCCCTCCACTTT CASSLGTGTYNSPLHF
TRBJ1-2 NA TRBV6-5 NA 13 TGTGCCAGCAGACCCCAGGGAATAAGGGGCTACACCTTC CASRPQGIRGYTF
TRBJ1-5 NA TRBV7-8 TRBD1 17 TGTGCCAGCAGCTTAGTACAGGGGAGGAGGAACAATCAGCCCCAGCATTTT CASSLVQGRRNNQPQHF
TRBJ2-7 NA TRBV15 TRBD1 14 TGTGCCACCAGCAGAGAGACAGGGACCTACGAGCAGTACTTC CATSRETGTYEQYF
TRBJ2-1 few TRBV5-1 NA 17 TGCGCCAGCAGCGGTGGGGCTGGGGGAGGTAACTACAATGAGCAGTTCTTC CASSGGAGGGNYNEQFF
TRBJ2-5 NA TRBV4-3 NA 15 TGCGCCAGCAGCCAAGATTCTAGACGTTCGGAGACCCAGTACTTC CASSQDSRRSETQYF
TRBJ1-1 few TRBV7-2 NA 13 TGTGCCAGCAGCTCACAGGGTTCGGCTGAAGCTTTCTTT CASSSQGSAEAFF
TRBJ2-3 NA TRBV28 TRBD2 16 TGTGCCAGCAGGGAATTAGCGGGGAGAACCTCAGATACGCAGTATTTT CASRELAGRTSDTQYF
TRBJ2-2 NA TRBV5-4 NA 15 TGTGCCAGCAGCTTTTCTGGCCCGAACACCGGGGAGCTGTTTTTT CASSFSGPNTGELFF
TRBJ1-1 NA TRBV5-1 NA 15 TGCGCCAGCAGTCTCCAACCCGGGGGGACATCCGAAGCTTTCTTT CASSLQPGGTSEAFF
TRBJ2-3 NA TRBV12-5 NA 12 TGTGCTAGTGGTTTTGATCCCGGGGGGCAGTATTTT CASGFDPGGQYF
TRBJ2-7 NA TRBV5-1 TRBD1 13 TGCGCCAGCAGCCGCGACAGGGGAAGCGAGCAGTACTTC CASSRDRGSEQYF
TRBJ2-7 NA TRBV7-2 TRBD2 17 TGTGCCAGCAGCTTGCCAGGACTAGCGGGAGGGCCCATCGAGCAGTACTTC CASSLPGLAGGPIEQYF
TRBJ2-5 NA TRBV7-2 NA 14 TGTGCCAGCAGCTTATCAGGGGCGGAAGAGACCCAGTACTTC CASSLSGAEETQYF
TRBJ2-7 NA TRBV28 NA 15 TGTGCCAGCAGTTTAGTCCAGGGGATCTCCTACGAGCAGTACTTC CASSLVQGISYEQYF
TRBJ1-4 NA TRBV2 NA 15 TGTGCCAGCACCACTAATGGAGCCGGGGGTGAAAAACTGTTTTTT CASTTNGAGGEKLFF
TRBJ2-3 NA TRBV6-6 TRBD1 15 TGTGCCAGCAGTCACCGGGACAGGGGCACAGATACGCAGTATTTT CASSHRDRGTDTQYF
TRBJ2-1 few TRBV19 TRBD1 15 TGTGCCAGCAGACGAGGGACAGGGGGCTTCGATGAGCAGTTCTTC CASRRGTGGFDEQFF
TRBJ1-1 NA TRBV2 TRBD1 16 TGTGCCAGCAGCCCAAACCCGGGACAGGGAAACACTGAAGCTTTCTTT CASSPNPGQGNTEAFF
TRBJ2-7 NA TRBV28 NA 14 TGTGCCAGCAGTCTGTCGGGGAACTACGAGGAGCAGTACTTC CASSLSGNYEEQYF